This T cell receptor beta chain was found in a study of cytomegalovirus exposure and HLA in healthy donors (dated by TCRdb to the late 2010s). Regarding the study in general: An earlier analysis of 587 of the donors reported 276 Gb of sequence data and 117 million unique TCR beta sequences obtained from around 170 million T cells. An early release that covered more than 550 HLA-typed donors contained 250 to 350 gigabases of sequencing data and approximately 85 million unique TCR sequences. Of the 398 genotyped donors, over 65% fell in the genetic ancestry cluster associated with self-reported Caucasian donors. The study aimed to test whether signatures of past pathogen exposure could be identified by cataloging public T cell receptors. The study profiled the T cell repertoires of more than 500 subjects by immunosequencing and related them to cytomegalovirus serostatus. Besides the first cohort of roughly 700 subjects, a separate validation cohort made up of roughly 130 different subjects was used. High-throughput TCR immunosequencing, statistical association of individual TCRs with disease status, and machine learning were combined to predict cytomegalovirus infection status. In a later analysis, previously published TCR beta repertoires from fewer than 750 donors were re-analyzed and high-resolution HLA genotyping was added so that TCR occurrence patterns could be studied. Rather than drawing on any new phenotypic data, the later analysis identified candidate immune exposures from TCR beta sequences and the way those sequences occurred across donors. An earlier analysis of approximately 640 of the donors applied high-throughput TCR beta sequencing to assess whether each TCR beta V gene segment acted as functional or pseudogenic. Donor age, sex, ethnicity and CMV serostatus were collected together with the repertoire data. A later genetic analysis took genome-wide SNP genotypes for about 55% of the 666 donors and used that subset as a discovery cohort. All discovery cohort repertoires had been generated using a single sequencing platform. HLA typing included class I and class II loci at four-digit resolution. The number of typed donors differed by locus: about 620-640 for A, B, C, DRB1 and DQB1; 500 to 550 for DQA1; approximately 610 for DPA1; and roughly 490 for DPB1. Because of strong linkage in the cohort, roughly five DR-DQ haplotypes were treated as single units for association and clustering. Across about 380 genotyped donors of the cohort, an average of about 220,000 unique TCR beta nucleotide sequences per donor were sequenced, and roughly a sixth of those sequences were non-productive.

A word on this clone: Its specific antigen is unknown. Base qualities are not at hand, and no much larger clone is one base apart.

Reading from cysteine to phenylalanine, the CDR3 counts 12 amino acids. Only the CDR3 DNA is retained, 36 bases long and in frame from the first base. Here V drops 6 bases and J drops 6 bases, and the junction holds 3 bases not matched to any gene. Sequences MNHNY (CDR1) and SVGAGI (CDR2) are obtained from the germline V gene (reference sequence). The full study reports these points: A later analysis found that HLA-associated TCR beta chains were more clonally expanded and had lower generation probabilities than equally common non-associated chains. Assigning TCR associations to individual alleles was difficult when HLA alleles, especially DR and DQ, strongly co-occurred. Several of the top co-occurrence clusters appeared to be linked to parvovirus B19, influenza, CMV and Epstein-Barr virus, according to a later analysis. In an earlier analysis of 587 of the donors, most TCR beta V segments were observed in productive rearrangements about 90% or about 30% of the time, broadly matching IMGT annotations. According to the authors, the approach could potentially be generalized to other disease states and immunological phenotypes. In vitro tests confirmed that three of the cytomegalovirus-associated TCR beta chains recognize cytomegalovirus antigens. HLA typing was unavailable for some donors at each locus, so association tests used only the typed subset. A cluster of highly shared sequence variants was judged likely to be a technical artifact of the sequencing pipeline. A later analysis found that most CMV-associated TCR beta chains appeared HLA-restricted, with HLA associations seemingly driven largely by CMV exposure. Across donors, most TCR sequences were observed very rarely, whereas some public TCRs were present in many individuals. The classifier was reported to diagnose cytomegalovirus status with high specificity and sensitivity in both the original cohort and the validation cohort. The only immune exposure information available for the cohort was CMV serostatus. In this cohort, only TCR beta chains were sequenced, and detectable features were limited by the absence of alpha or paired-chain data. At a false discovery rate of 0.05, a later analysis linked 15,000 to 20,000 TCR beta sequences to specific HLA alleles. A total of roughly 160 TCR beta chains were listed by the study as associated with cytomegalovirus. According to a later genetic analysis, donors in an Asian-associated ancestry cluster had fewer N-insertions in productive TCRs than the approximately 700-donor mean. Linkage disequilibrium might explain the correlated functional status among segregating V segments, but an unknown experimental factor could not be ruled out. Because counts were too low, roughly 17 rarely observed V segments, including chromosome 9 orphons, were left out of the earlier analysis of 587 of the donors. The 87-base-pair reads could not distinguish some IMGT-functional V segments, including TRBV6-2 and TRBV6-3, so those segments were excluded. An association between a missense DCLRE1C variant and V-gene and J-gene trimming of TCR beta chains was found in a later genetic analysis and replicated in an independent cohort. A later analysis found that TCR association rates varied across HLA loci, with DRB1 alleles showing the most associated TCRs and HLA-C alleles the fewest. A further reported finding was that TCR beta sequences accurately predicted the HLA-A and HLA-B alleles for most subjects in the first cohort. Roughly uniform sequencing depth across donors was assumed in presence/absence analyses, although this assumption may not hold.

The cohort was made up of hundreds of healthy bone marrow donors. All cohort members were sampled while nominally healthy, although unrecorded immune exposures were likely present. The donor tested CMV seronegative and was one of the 352 seronegative cohort members. A peripheral blood sample was provided by each donor, and peripheral blood mononuclear cells were used for TCR beta sequencing. The Qiagen DNeasy Blood Extraction Kit was used to extract genomic DNA from the blood cell samples. Receptors were amplified or captured by the immunoSEQ multiplex PCR assay. A mixture of 60 forward primers for TCR Vbeta segments and 13 reverse primers for TCR Jbeta segments was used in the multiplex PCR. A multiplex PCR assay on genomic DNA amplified the CDR3 region of rearranged TCR beta genes. The Illumina HiSeq System was used to sequence the amplified TCR beta libraries as 87-base-pair reads. On the study's bioinformatics: Across the 640 or so repertoires, a later analysis counted tens of millions of unique TCR beta chains, approximately 10 million of which were shared by at least two donors. A nearest-neighbor algorithm error-corrected the raw reads and collapsed the reads into unique sequences, merging closely related sequences to remove PCR and sequencing errors. CDR3 sequences were aligned to IMGT reference sequences to assign V, D and J gene segments. For a sequence to be retained, at least a six-nucleotide match to both a V gene segment and a J gene segment was required. Rearrangements were called productive when the CDR3 lacked stop codons and stayed in frame with V and J; all others were non-productive. Following IMGT convention, CDR3 was defined as the stretch from the second conserved V-encoded cysteine up to the conserved J-encoded phenylalanine. Sequences without an unambiguous match to a single V gene segment were excluded from the earlier analysis of a few hundred of the donors. In an earlier analysis of almost 600 of the donors, a V segment was called functional when productive rearrangements were above 56.7%, and segregating when the standard deviation between donors exceeded 5%. A statistical classification framework was built for diagnosing cytomegalovirus status from the catalog of TCR beta chain sequences. A later analysis assigned V and J genes by comparing TCR nucleotide sequences with IMGT/GENE-DB human TR gene sequences. Using the TCRdist pipeline, a later analysis assigned CDR3 sequences along with most-parsimonious VDJ recombination scenarios. In a later analysis, each TCR beta chain was defined by its CDR3 amino acid sequence together with its V-gene family, and reads lacking a unique V-gene family were excluded. A later analysis removed several hundred highly shared, low-generation-probability nucleotide sequences to deal with suspected cross-contamination and a sequencing artifact. For each public chain, a later analysis derived a clonal expansion index from normalized ranks of inferred template counts within each repertoire. In a later analysis, generation probabilities were computed using a VDJ recombination model fitted to out-of-frame rearrangements, and the results were checked against IGoR. In a later analysis, hypergeometric tests were used to score TCR-TCR, TCR-HLA and TCR-CMV co-occurrence, with a repertoire-size bias correction applied to TCR pairs. To estimate false discovery rates, a later analysis permuted the HLA or CMV assignments 20 times. In a later analysis, co-occurring TCRs were grouped using DBSCAN, with TCRdist sequence similarity added in when clustering inside HLA-allele-positive subsets. Repertoires with fewer than 30,000 or more than 120,000 public chains were left out of co-occurrence clustering, as were four to six repertoires with anomalous nucleotide sharing. TCRdb limited this immuneACCESS table to in-frame rearrangements with V and J called. A share of clones is missing; checked studies link under half to unresolved V genes, and the rest is unexplained. That table is the source of V, J and clone size, and D and trimming were worked out from the DNA. Counted in this sample were around 91,000 clones; roughly 80% of them appeared once. Around 2.3% of the sample goes to the ten largest clones.

Input material: PBMCs. The clonotype comes from a young man in good health and CMV-seronegative. This receptor chain uses TRBV6-6 and TRBJ2-7, with 9 bases matching TRBD2. The CDR3 reads as follows: CASRREGREQYF. The DNA sequence is given as TGTGCCAGCAGGCGGGAGGGGCGCGAGCAGTACTTC.